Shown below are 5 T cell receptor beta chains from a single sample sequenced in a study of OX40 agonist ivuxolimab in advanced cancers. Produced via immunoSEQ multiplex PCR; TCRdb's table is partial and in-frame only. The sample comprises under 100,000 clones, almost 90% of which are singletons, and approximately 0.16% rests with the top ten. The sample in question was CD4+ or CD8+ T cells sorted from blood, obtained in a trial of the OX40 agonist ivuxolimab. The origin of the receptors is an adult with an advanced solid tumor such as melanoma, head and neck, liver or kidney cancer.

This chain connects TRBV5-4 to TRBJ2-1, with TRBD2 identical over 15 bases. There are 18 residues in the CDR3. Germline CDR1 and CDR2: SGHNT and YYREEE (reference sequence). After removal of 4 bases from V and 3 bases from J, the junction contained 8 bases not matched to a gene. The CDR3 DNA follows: TGTGCCAGCAGCCCCGCCGGGACTAGCGGGAGGAACTACAATGAGCAGTTCTTC. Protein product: CASSPAGTSGRNYNEQFF.

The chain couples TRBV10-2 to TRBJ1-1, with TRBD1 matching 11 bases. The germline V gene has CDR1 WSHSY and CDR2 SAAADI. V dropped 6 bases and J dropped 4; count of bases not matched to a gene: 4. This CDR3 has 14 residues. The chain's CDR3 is CASRPGTGGTEAFF. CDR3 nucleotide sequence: TGCGCCAGCAGACCCGGGACAGGGGGCACTGAAGCTTTCTTT.

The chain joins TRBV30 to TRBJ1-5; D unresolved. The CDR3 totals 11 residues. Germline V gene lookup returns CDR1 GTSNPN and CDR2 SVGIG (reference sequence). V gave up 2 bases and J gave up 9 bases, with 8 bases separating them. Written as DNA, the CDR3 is TGTGCCTGGAGTCGGTTAGGGCCCCAGCATTTT. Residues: CAWSRLGPQHF.

The CDR3: CASRSSGYYGYTF. As DNA, the CDR3 is TGTGCCAGCAGATCGTCAGGGTACTATGGCTACACCTTC. This rearrangement joins TRBV6-5 to TRBJ1-2; possibly TRBD1 for D (5 bases). Germline V gives CDR1 MNHEY, CDR2 SVGAGI. The CDR3 runs to 13 residues. V lost 6 bases, J lost 3 bases, and 11 bases lay in between.

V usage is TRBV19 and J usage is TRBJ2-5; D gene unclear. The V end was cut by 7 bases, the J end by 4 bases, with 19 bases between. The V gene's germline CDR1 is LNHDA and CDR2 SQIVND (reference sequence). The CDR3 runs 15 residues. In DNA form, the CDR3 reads TGTGCCAGTAACAAAAGGAGTGGTCAAGGAGAGACCCAGTACTTC. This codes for CASNKRSGQGETQYF.